This T cell receptor (beta chain) comes out of a study of cytomegalovirus exposure and HLA in healthy donors. Use of 60 Vbeta and 13 Jbeta primers characterized the PCR. Under the authors' procedure: Counted up in a later analysis, unique TCR beta chains came to about 80 million, with around 9.9 million shared. Sequenced by immunoSEQ multiplex PCR; TCRdb stores in-frame clones only, minus some. That table furnishes V, J and clone size, whereas the DNA furnished D and trimming. Among around 59,000 clones listed, approximately 83% were seen once. J was trimmed by 6 bases and V by 6 bases; bases with no gene match: 3. CDR1 is MNHNS and CDR2 is SASEGT in the germline V gene. This CDR3 region has 14 residues. Whole-study results and caveats: As a later analysis showed, a missense DCLRE1C variant was linked to trimming of TCR beta V- and J-genes. A prior analysis recorded that most TCR beta V segments were productive about 87% or about 30% of the time.

Comments on this clone: Its antigen is currently unknown.

This chain links TRBV6-1 with TRBJ2-2, with 11 bases lining up with TRBD1. The clonotype originates from a human donor in good health. The sequencing input was PBMCs. CDR3 sequence reads: CASRDRGRPGELFF. The CDR3 DNA follows: TGTGCCAGCAGGGACAGGGGGCGCCCCGGGGAGCTGTTTTTT.